A single sample is the source of the 14 T cell receptor beta chains below, sequenced in a study of Ad26.COV2.S vaccination and SARS-CoV-2 variants (dated by TCRdb to the early 2020s). The library was built by means of the immunoSEQ multiplex PCR assay. As stored in TCRdb, this immuneACCESS dataset retains in-frame rearrangements with V and J assigned. A fraction of the clones does not appear; measured against another copy, unresolved V genes explain less than half of the discrepancy, and the remainder lacks a known reason. The sample table shows more than 350,000 clones, and around 90% are seen once. The ten top clones hold more than 9% of the sample. The intended sense of this specimen's treatment or condition label: over 15 received Ad26.COV2.S at low or high dose, single or two shots; about 5 received placebo; per-sample allocation not given. Repertoires of vaccine and placebo recipients were sequenced from samples taken on day 63 after the first injection.

The sample in question was peripheral blood, obtained in a trial of Ad26.COV2.S vaccine versus placebo. The receptors here all came from a person between 18 and 65 years old who received the Ad26.COV2.S COVID-19 vaccine or a placebo.

This chain joins TRBV6-1 and TRBJ2-3, with 14 nucleotides matching TRBD2. V gave up 3 bases and J gave up 3 bases; unmatched junction bases: 8. CDR1 is MNHNS, CDR2 SASEGT, per germline. CDR3 size: 18 residues. The CDR3 region has the DNA TGTGCCAGCAGTGAGAGACTAGCGGGAGGGCCCGGAACAGATACGCAGTATTTT. Its protein product is CASSERLAGGPGTDTQYF.

This clone was detected many times. The V call is TRBV24-1, the J call TRBJ2-3; D may be TRBD2 (6 bases). CDR3 length: 15 residues. Trimming took 9 bases from V and 3 from J, leaving 18 bases between them. Germline V gene data show CDR1 as KGHDR and CDR2 as SFDVKD. The CDR3 DNA sequence: TGTGCCACCGCGTCCGGGGCGGGACCTACAGATACGCAGTATTTT. Protein sequence: CATASGAGPTDTQYF.

The V call is TRBV20-1, the J call TRBJ2-7, with 11 bases matching TRBD2. The germline V gene encodes CDR1 DFQATT and CDR2 SNEGSKA (reference sequence). There are 14 residues in the CDR3. The trim removed 3 bases at V and 5 bases at J, leaving 6 bases unmatched. The CDR3 nucleotides are TGCAGTGCTAGTACAAGACTAGCGGGAAACGAGCAGTACTTC. Its translation: CSASTRLAGNEQYF.

This clone has just one count. The chain is built from TRBV2 and TRBJ1-1; tentatively, D is TRBD1 (5 bases). The CDR3 length is 13 residues. From germline, CDR1 is SNHLY and CDR2 FYNNEI. The V and J ends lost 2 bases and 7 bases respectively, with 11 bases between them. CDR3 amino acids: CASSERGADEAFF. The CDR3 nucleotides read TGTGCCAGCAGTGAACGCGGGGCGGATGAAGCTTTCTTT. Using reference TRBV2 and TRBJ1-1 for the parts outside the CDR3, the full variable domain is EPEVTQTPSHQVTQMGQEVILRCVPISNHLYFYWYRQILGQKVEFLVSFYNNEISEKSEIFDDQFSVERPDGSNFTLKIRSTKLEDSAMYFCASSERGADEAFFGQGTRLTVV.

V usage is TRBV29-1 and J usage is TRBJ2-7; D is unclear. V was pared by 4 bases and J by 2 bases, with 15 bases between. CDR3 length equals 14 residues. Germline V gene lookup returns CDR1 SQVTM and CDR2 ANQGSEA. In DNA form, the CDR3 reads TGCAGCGTTGTGTTTGCAGGCAATCCCTACGAGCAGTACTTC. Its translation: CSVVFAGNPYEQYF.

The chain employs TRBV1 and TRBJ2-1; the table's D call TRBD2 went unverified against the DNA. TRBV1 is a pseudogene. CDR3 size: 18 residues. CDR3 DNA sequence: TGCACCAGCAGCCAAGCGGGACTAGCGGTTATATCCTACAATGAGCAGTTCTTC. Translation: CTSSQAGLAVISYNEQFF.

The rearrangement joins TRBV28 to TRBJ2-7; tentative D call: TRBD1 (6 bases). V was clipped by 7 bases and J by 3 bases, with 22 bases between them. The germline gives CDR1 MDHEN, CDR2 SYDVKM. The CDR3 totals 16 residues. CDR3 in DNA: TGTGCCAGCACATCGGCAGAGAAGACAGGTGACTACGAGCAGTACTTC. Its protein is CASTSAEKTGDYEQYF.

This chain links TRBV18 with TRBJ1-1, with D perhaps TRBD1 (5 bases). The germline V gene encodes CDR1 KGHSH and CDR2 LQKENI. V lost 0 bases, J lost 6 bases, and 17 bases lay in between. There are 16 residues in the CDR3. As DNA, the CDR3 is TGTGCCAGCTCACCACCGGGGACCCAGGGTAGGTCTGAAGCTTTCTTT. Protein product: CASSPPGTQGRSEAFF.

This chain links TRBV29-1 with TRBJ1-5; TRBD1 agrees at 8 bases. The CDR3 contains 14 residues. The trim removed 6 bases at V and 1 base at J, leaving 5 bases unmatched. Germline assignment: CDR1 SQVTM and CDR2 ANQGSEA. CDR3 sequence reads: CSVAQGDSNQPQHF. CDR3 bases: TGCAGCGTCGCACAGGGGGACAGCAATCAGCCCCAGCATTTT.

This clone has at least ten counts. The chain recombines TRBV9 with TRBJ1-1; D ambiguous. V lost 0 bases and J lost 5, with 11 bases in between. Germline-derived CDR1 and CDR2 are SGDLS and YYNGEE. CDR3 length equals 14 residues. The CDR3 spells CASSVETLQTEAFF. CDR3 nucleotides: TGTGCCAGCAGCGTAGAAACACTACAGACTGAAGCTTTCTTT.

The gene calls are TRBV7-9 and TRBJ1-2; D is possibly TRBD1 (6 bases). Germline loops: CDR1 SEHNR, CDR2 FQNEAQ (reference sequence). Trimming cost V 5 bases and J 8 bases, with 24 bases left between them. The CDR3 spans 16 residues. CDR3 bases: TGTGCCAGCAGCCCCGCCCCCGATGACAGGCTCGGGGGCTACACCTTC. Protein sequence: CASSPAPDDRLGGYTF.

There are a few counts of this clone. The rearrangement uses TRBV13 and TRBJ1-6; unclear D gene. Germline values: CDR1 PRHDT, CDR2 FYEKMQ (reference sequence). The CDR3 sequence is 14 residues long. Trimming pared 2 bases from V and 6 bases from J, leaving 8 bases between. DNA for the CDR3: TGTGCCAGCAGCTTAAAGGGCTTTAATTCACCCCTCCACTTT. This encodes CASSLKGFNSPLHF.

This chain links TRBV9 with TRBJ1-5; D not resolved. The V and J ends lost 0 bases and 0 bases respectively, with 7 bases between them. The CDR3 loop spans 15 amino acids. Germline CDR1 and CDR2: SGDLS and YYNGEE. The CDR3 region is CASSVGQNSNQPQHF. DNA for the CDR3: TGTGCCAGCAGCGTAGGCCAAAATAGCAATCAGCCCCAGCATTTT.

Points on this clone: The same CDR3 can be traced to other DNA sequences in this sample. The genes are TRBV11-2 and TRBJ2-1; unclear D gene. V lost 0 bases, J lost 5 bases, and 5 bases lay in between. The CDR3 contains 13 residues. Germline V gene data show CDR1 as SGHAT and CDR2 as FQNNGV. In DNA form, the CDR3 reads TGTGCCAGCAGCTTAGACAGGAACAATGAGCAGTTCTTC. Translation gives CASSLDRNNEQFF.